Below, 9 T cell receptor beta chains from the same sample are listed, as sequenced in a study of T cells after yellow fever vaccination (dated by TCRdb to between 2018 and 2021). Libraries were made using 5' RACE. Instrument on record: Illumina HiSeq 2500. In-frame beta chains were kept once TCRdb had trimmed the public reads at Q25 with fastp and called clones with MiXCR. Duplicate CDR3 protein sequences are folded into a single record with the most common DNA and genes. This sample holds some 560,000 distinct CDR3 sequences; about 15% were observed only once. Roughly 17% of the sample is in the top ten clones. The treatment or condition label of this sample denotes: live attenuated yellow fever vaccine strain. The material was PBMCs, obtained 5 days after the first yellow fever vaccination. The origin of the receptors is a man aged 18 to 29 who received the YFV17D yellow fever vaccine.

The V gene is TRBV20-1, the J gene TRBJ2-1; no clear D. The germline gives CDR1 DFQATT, CDR2 SNEGSKA (reference sequence). V was shortened by 5 bases and J by 4 bases, with 9 bases between the two germline ends. There are 12 residues in the CDR3. This CDR3 is CSAQARYNEQFF. The CDR3 nucleotides are TGCAGTGCTCAGGCTCGATACAATGAGCAGTTCTTC.

The rearrangement uses TRBV4-3 and TRBJ1-1; possible D gene TRBD1, 5 bases. The V gene's germline CDR1 is LGHNA and CDR2 YSLEER. The CDR3 runs to 14 residues. V was clipped by 2 bases and J by 3 bases, with 10 bases between them. The CDR3 sequence is CASSQTRGDTEAFF. The CDR3 DNA reads TGCGCCAGCAGCCAAACACGGGGGGACACTGAAGCTTTCTTT.

In this sample, this clonotype turned up a few times. The rearrangement links TRBV2 to TRBJ2-3; no clear D. The CDR3 has 16 amino acids. Germline CDR1 reads SNHLY; CDR2 reads FYNNEI. Trimming removed 5 bases from V and 3 bases from J, with 18 bases in between. The CDR3 protein is CASSPDRSWLTDTQYF. CDR3 coding DNA: TGTGCCAGCAGTCCGGACCGCAGCTGGTTGACAGATACGCAGTATTTT.

The rearrangement joins TRBV12-3 or TRBV12-4 to TRBJ2-5, with 13 bases lining up with TRBD2. The CDR3 runs 16 residues. V lost 5 bases, J lost 5 bases, and 8 bases stayed unmatched. CDR3 loop: CASSTEGLAGFETQYF. CDR3 coding DNA: TGTGCCAGCAGTACCGAGGGACTAGCGGGGTTCGAGACCCAGTACTTC.

This clonotype was counted only a few times. The rearrangement uses TRBV7-2 and TRBJ2-2; TRBD2 matches 11 bases. Trimming cost V 3 bases and J 7 bases; bases outside gene matches: 4. The CDR3 is 15 residues long. Germline V lookup: CDR1 SGHTA, CDR2 FQGNSA. CDR3 DNA sequence: TGTGCCAGCAGCTTCACTAGCGGGGGATTCGGGGAGCTGTTTTTT. Protein sequence: CASSFTSGGFGELFF.

This clonotype was recorded many times. The V and J genes are TRBV12-3 or TRBV12-4 and TRBJ2-1; 11 positions agree with TRBD2. The CDR3 sequence is 14 residues long. V dropped 5 bases and J dropped 8; count of bases not matched to a gene: 5. CDR3 sequence (DNA): TGTGCCAGCAGTCCCACTAGCGGGGGCGATGAGCAGTTCTTC. Its translation is CASSPTSGGDEQFF.

Only a few counts were recorded for this clonotype. The chain employs TRBV15 and TRBJ2-3; tentative D call: TRBD1 (6 bases). The CDR3 consists of 14 residues. The germline gives CDR1 LNHNV, CDR2 YYDKDF (reference sequence). V was cut by 3 bases and J by 5 bases, with 12 bases left in between. CDR3 residues: CATSRIQGGDTQYF. CDR3 in DNA: TGTGCCACCAGCAGGATACAGGGCGGAGATACGCAGTATTTT. Using reference TRBV15 and TRBJ2-3 for the parts outside the CDR3, the full variable domain is DAMVIQNPRYQVTQFGKPVTLSCSQTLNHNVMYWYQQKSSQAPKLLFHYYDKDFNNEADTPDNFQSRRPNTSFCFLDIRSPGLGDTAMYLCATSRIQGGDTQYFGPGTRLTVL.

This clonotype has only a few counts. The chain uses TRBV4-2 and TRBJ2-7; 10 bases fit TRBD2. Germline-derived CDR1 and CDR2 are LGHNA and YNFKEQ. V lost 3 bases to trimming and J lost 0 bases; unmatched junction nucleotides: 11. CDR3 length: 18 residues. The CDR3 nucleotides are TGTGCCAGCAGCCAGTGGAACAGCCCTAGCGGGGGCTCCTACGAGCAGTACTTC. This gives the protein CASSQWNSPSGGSYEQYF.

This chain uses TRBV12-3 or TRBV12-4 with TRBJ1-5, with D perhaps matching TRBD1 (6 bases). The CDR3 sequence is 13 residues long. V lost 6 bases to trimming and J lost 6 bases, with 12 bases between them. The CDR3 nucleotides read TGTGCCAGCAGCGGACAGATCGCTCAGCCCCAGCATTTT. Protein product: CASSGQIAQPQHF.